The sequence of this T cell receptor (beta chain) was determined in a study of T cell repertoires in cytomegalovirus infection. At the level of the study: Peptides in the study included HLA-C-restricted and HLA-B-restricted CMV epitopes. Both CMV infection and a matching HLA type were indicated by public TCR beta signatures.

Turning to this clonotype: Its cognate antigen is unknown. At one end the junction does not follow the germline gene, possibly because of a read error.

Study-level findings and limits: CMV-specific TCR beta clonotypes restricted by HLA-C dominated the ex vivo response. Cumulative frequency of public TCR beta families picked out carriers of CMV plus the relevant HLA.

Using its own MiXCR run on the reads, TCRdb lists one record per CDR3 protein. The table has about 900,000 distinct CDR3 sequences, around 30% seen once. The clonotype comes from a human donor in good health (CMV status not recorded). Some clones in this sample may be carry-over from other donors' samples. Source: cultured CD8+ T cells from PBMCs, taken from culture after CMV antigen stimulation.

For the CDR3, the DNA is TGTGCCAACAGCAACCTTAGGGGGGGCTACACAGATACGCAGTATTTT. It is translated as CANSNLRGGYTDTQYF. The chain is built from TRBV7-2 and TRBJ2-3; D possibly corresponds to TRBD2 (7 bases). The CDR3 is made up of 16 amino acids. Germline lookup yields CDR1 SGHTA and CDR2 FQGNSA.